These 29 T cell receptor beta chains share one sample of origin, sequenced in a study of T cells after yellow fever vaccination. MiXCR was run by TCRdb on the 5' RACE reads, yielding one entry per CDR3 protein. Among around 340,000 distinct CDR3 sequences listed, 8% to 10% were seen once. The material was PBMCs, obtained on the day of the first yellow fever vaccination. The origin of the receptors is a man aged 18 to 29 who received the YFV17D yellow fever vaccine.

V gene TRBV6-1 combines with J gene TRBJ2-5, with 8 bases that match TRBD2. The CDR3 sequence is 14 residues long. V dropped 6 bases and J dropped 4; count of bases not matched to a gene: 7. The germline gives CDR1 MNHNS, CDR2 SASEGT. CDR3 protein: CASRKGTRRETQYF. The CDR3 bases are TGTGCCAGCAGAAAGGGGACTAGAAGAGAGACCCAGTACTTC.

This clonotype was seen ten or more times. V is TRBV20-1 and J is TRBJ1-2; a possible D gene is TRBD1 (5 bases). The CDR3 length is 16 residues. Germline CDR1 DFQATT, CDR2 SNEGSKA (reference sequence). The V and J ends lost 3 bases and 4 bases respectively, with 21 bases between them. CDR3 bases: TGCAGTGCTAGGAGTCACCCACTCGCAGGGATCTATGGCTACACCTTC. Translation: CSARSHPLAGIYGYTF.

This clonotype was detected ten times or more. The chain combines TRBV18 with TRBJ1-5, with a possible D match to TRBD1 (5 bases). Trimming took 3 bases from V and 6 from J, leaving 9 bases between them. This CDR3 contains 13 residues. Per the germline V gene, CDR1 is KGHSH and CDR2 is LQKENI. The CDR3 region is CASSPGGGQPQHF. The CDR3 DNA reads TGTGCCAGCTCACCGGGGGGGGGTCAGCCCCAGCATTTT.

This clonotype was detected many times. The chain employs TRBV4-3 and TRBJ2-3, with TRBD2 matching 8 bases. This CDR3 comprises 16 residues. Per germline, CDR1 LGHNA and CDR2 YSLEER. V was clipped by 0 bases and J by 2 bases; unmatched bases: 4. The CDR3 sequence is CASSQDSSGATDTQYF. CDR3 DNA: TGCGCCAGCAGCCAAGATAGTAGCGGGGCCACAGATACGCAGTATTTT.

The chain is built from TRBV6-2 or TRBV6-3 and TRBJ2-5; TRBD2 matches 13 bases. The CDR3 contains 15 residues. V dropped 8 bases and J dropped 5; count of bases not matched to a gene: 8. Germline CDR1 and CDR2: MNHEY and SVGEGT. The CDR3 loop is CASGTSGVARETQYF. The DNA of the CDR3 is TGTGCCAGCGGGACTAGCGGGGTTGCTCGGGAGACCCAGTACTTC.

V is TRBV12-3 or TRBV12-4 and J is TRBJ2-3; D is undetermined. Trimming removed 7 bases from V and 10 bases from J, with 21 bases in between. There are 14 residues in the CDR3. CDR3 coding DNA: TGTGCCAGCACCCCTGCCCCAGAGTGGATATCGCAGTATTTT. Translated, it gives CASTPAPEWISQYF.

CDR3 protein: CASSSDRDRGITDTQYF. DNA for the CDR3: TGTGCCAGCAGTTCCGACCGGGACAGGGGGATAACAGATACGCAGTATTTT. The J gene is TRBJ2-3, the V gene TRBV6-2 or TRBV6-3, with 11 bases that match TRBD1. This CDR3 spans 17 amino acids. Per germline, CDR1 MNHEY and CDR2 SVGEGT. The junction had 9 bases not matched to a gene; V was cut back by 4 bases and J by 3 bases.

This clonotype was recorded a few times. The gene calls are TRBV10-3 and TRBJ2-7, with no clear D. CDR3 length equals 13 residues. V lost 2 bases and J lost 0, with 5 bases in between. Germline-derived CDR1 and CDR2 are ENHRY and SYGVKD. CDR3 protein: CAISEMVSYEQYF. CDR3 sequence (DNA): TGTGCCATCAGTGAGATGGTCTCCTACGAGCAGTACTTC.

This clonotype has more than one count but fewer than ten. The chain recombines TRBV15 with TRBJ1-2, with D uncertain. V dropped 0 bases and J dropped 2 bases, with 10 bases sitting between them. Per the germline V gene, CDR1 is LNHNV and CDR2 is YYDKDF (reference sequence). The CDR3 has 15 amino acids. CDR3 protein: CATSRDLGGNYGYTF. The CDR3 region has the DNA TGTGCCACCAGCAGAGATTTGGGCGGGAACTATGGCTACACCTTC.

This clonotype was recorded a few times. The chain uses TRBV12-3 or TRBV12-4 and TRBJ2-7; either TRBD1 or TRBD2 may supply D (5 bases each). The V end was cut by 4 bases, the J end by 3 bases, with 16 bases between. This CDR3 is built from 15 residues. In DNA, the CDR3 is TGTGCCAGCAGTTCCTCACCGGGACCCCTCTACGAGCAGTACTTC. It yields the protein CASSSSPGPLYEQYF.

This clonotype appeared many times. CDR3 loop: CASSPGDTQYF. Written as DNA, the CDR3 is TGTGCCAGCAGCCCCGGTGATACGCAGTATTTT. The rearrangement links TRBV3-1 to TRBJ2-3; D unclear. Deletions cut 4 bases from V and 6 bases from J, with 5 bases between. The CDR3 totals 11 residues. The germline gives CDR1 LGHDT, CDR2 YNNKEL (reference sequence).

The CDR3 sequence: CASSIEASGVGYEQYF. The CDR3 coding sequence is TGTGCCAGTAGTATAGAGGCTAGCGGGGTCGGTTACGAGCAGTACTTC. The chain recombines TRBV19 with TRBJ2-7, with TRBD2 identical over 9 bases. The CDR3 loop spans 16 amino acids. The V and J ends lost 0 bases and 4 bases, in that order; junction bases with no gene match: 7. Germline V lookup: CDR1 LNHDA, CDR2 SQIVND (reference sequence).

The sample holds a few counts of this clonotype. The rearrangement uses TRBV29-1 and TRBJ1-1; D uncertain. The germline V and J ends were trimmed by 7 bases and 1 base, with 7 bases remaining between them. Germline loops: CDR1 SQVTM, CDR2 ANQGSEA. CDR3 size: 11 residues. CDR3 sequence: CSADPNTEAFF. In DNA form, the CDR3 reads TGCAGCGCGGATCCGAACACTGAAGCTTTCTTT.

In this sample, this clonotype turned up many times. The genes are TRBV9 and TRBJ2-5; no firm D call. The germline gives CDR1 SGDLS, CDR2 YYNGEE. The V and J ends lost 1 base and 6 bases respectively, with 10 bases between them. The CDR3 loop spans 13 amino acids. The CDR3 loop is CASSVSGGKTQYF. The CDR3 nucleotides are TGTGCCAGCAGCGTATCCGGTGGGAAGACCCAGTACTTC.

The chain couples TRBV19 to TRBJ2-1; 16 bases fit TRBD2. Germline lookup yields CDR1 LNHDA and CDR2 SQIVND (reference sequence). The ends lost 6 bases at V and 15 bases at J; junction bases unmatched: 5. The CDR3 length is 13 residues. The CDR3 spells CASRGLAGGPLFF. CDR3 coding DNA: TGTGCCAGTAGGGGACTAGCGGGGGGGCCCCTGTTCTTC.

This chain connects TRBV5-1 to TRBJ1-4; 10 bases fit TRBD1. The V gene end was trimmed by 4 bases and the J gene end by 1 base; junction bases not matched to a gene: 4. Per germline, CDR1 SGHRS and CDR2 YFSETQ. The CDR3 covers 16 residues. The CDR3 nucleotides read TGCGCCAGCAGCCCCCGGGACAGGGGAACTAATGAAAAACTGTTTTTT. Residues: CASSPRDRGTNEKLFF. The full variable domain, rest sourced from reference TRBV5-1 and TRBJ1-4, is KAGVTQTPRYLIKTRGQQVTLSCSPISGHRSVSWYQQTPGQGLQFLFEYFSETQRNKGNFPGRFSGRQFSNSRSEMNVSTLELGDSALYLCASSPRDRGTNEKLFFGSGTQLSVL.

The J gene is TRBJ1-1, the V gene TRBV5-1; 9 bases map to TRBD1. The J segment lost 7 bases and the V segment lost 0 bases, leaving 7 bases of the junction unmatched. This CDR3 region has 15 residues. Germline CDR1 is SGHRS and CDR2 is YFSETQ. The CDR3 region has the DNA TGCGCCAGCAGCTTGGGGACAGGGGTGGTCCGTGAAGCTTTCTTT. It codes for CASSLGTGVVREAFF.

This clonotype has ten or more counts. The genes are TRBV5-1 and TRBJ2-5, with 12 bases fitting TRBD2. This CDR3 has 16 residues. The germline gives CDR1 SGHRS, CDR2 YFSETQ. J was trimmed by 4 bases and V by 3 bases; bases with no gene match: 7. CDR3 residues: CASSSGLAGNRETQYF. As DNA, the CDR3 is TGCGCCAGCAGCTCCGGACTAGCGGGGAACAGAGAGACCCAGTACTTC. The variable domain in full, with the rest retrieved from reference TRBV5-1 and TRBJ2-5, is KAGVTQTPRYLIKTRGQQVTLSCSPISGHRSVSWYQQTPGQGLQFLFEYFSETQRNKGNFPGRFSGRQFSNSRSEMNVSTLELGDSALYLCASSSGLAGNRETQYFGPGTRLLVL.

This clonotype showed up just a few times. V gene TRBV6-1 combines with J gene TRBJ1-5; a possible D gene is TRBD1 (5 bases). The CDR3 contains 15 residues. With 1 base removed from V and 3 bases from J, the gap between germline ends came to 10 bases. Germline V CDR1 and CDR2: MNHNS, SASEGT. CDR3 coding DNA: TGTGCCAGCAGTGAAGTCTGGGGGTCCAATCAGCCCCAGCATTTT. Translating it yields CASSEVWGSNQPQHF.

This sequence joins TRBV20-1 and TRBJ1-6; no definite D call. CDR3 length equals 16 residues. Between the trimmed V and J ends, which lost 0 bases and 3 bases, there was a span of 12 bases. CDR1 is DFQATT, CDR2 SNEGSKA, per germline (reference sequence). CDR3 sequence (DNA): TGCAGTGCTAGAGATCCTGACTCAAGCTATAATTCACCCCTCCACTTT. The encoded protein is CSARDPDSSYNSPLHF.

The chain uses TRBV27 and TRBJ1-1; tentative D call: TRBD1 (5 bases). The germline gives CDR1 MNHEY, CDR2 SMNVEV (reference sequence). V shed 4 bases and J shed 0 bases, with 15 bases lying between them. There are 16 residues in the CDR3. CDR3 bases: TGTGCCAGCAGTTATGGCGGGGCCCACATGAACACTGAAGCTTTCTTT. Amino acid sequence: CASSYGGAHMNTEAFF.

This clonotype was seen only a few times. The rearrangement links TRBV13 to TRBJ1-1; D unresolved. The CDR3 runs 14 residues. Germline V gives CDR1 PRHDT, CDR2 FYEKMQ (reference sequence). Trimming took off 2 bases at V and 1 base at J, with 8 bases between the two ends. DNA for the CDR3: TGTGCCAGCAGCTTACTCCCAGGGAACACTGAAGCTTTCTTT. It is translated as CASSLLPGNTEAFF.

This clonotype has at least ten counts. The genes are TRBV28 and TRBJ1-4; D is perhaps TRBD1 (5 bases). CDR1 MDHEN and CDR2 SYDVKM come from the germline V gene. The CDR3 runs to 14 residues. Trimming pared 5 bases from V and 6 bases from J, leaving 13 bases between. The CDR3 reads CASSRGGRDEKLFF. DNA for the CDR3: TGTGCCAGCAGTCGGGGGGGAAGAGATGAAAAACTGTTTTTT.

The chain has TRBV7-6 and TRBJ2-2, with 9 bases aligning to TRBD1. V gave up 7 bases and J gave up 3 bases; unmatched junction bases: 12. CDR1 and CDR2 (germline): SGHVS, FNYEAQ. The CDR3 is made up of 17 amino acids. CDR3 in DNA: TGTGCCAGCACCTTTCCGAGACAGGGGGGCGACACCGGGGAGCTGTTTTTT. This encodes CASTFPRQGGDTGELFF.

V usage is TRBV24-1 and J usage is TRBJ2-3, with 10 bases that match TRBD1. The V gene end was trimmed by 2 bases and the J gene end by 4 bases; junction bases not matched to a gene: 8. The CDR3 extends over 17 amino acids. The germline CDR1 and CDR2 sequences are KGHDR and SFDVKD. Written as DNA, the CDR3 is TGTGCCACCAGTGATTCCCCGGGACAGGGGAGGGCAGATACGCAGTATTTT. This translates into CATSDSPGQGRADTQYF.

As to this clonotype: At one of its ends the junction is not consistent with the germline gene, which may arise from a read error. This chain joins TRBV2 and TRBJ2-6, with D possibly being TRBD1 or TRBD2 (5 bases each). The CDR3 length is 18 residues. The germline V gene has CDR1 SNHLY and CDR2 FYNNEI. Here the CDR3 reads CAISAPGRWSSGANVLTF. DNA for the CDR3: TGTGCCATCAGTGCCCCGGGACGGTGGAGCTCTGGGGCCAACGTCCTGACTTTC.

This clonotype occurred a few times. V is TRBV28 and J is TRBJ2-7, with D perhaps TRBD1 or TRBD2 (6 bases each). Germline V gene data show CDR1 as MDHEN and CDR2 as SYDVKM. CDR3 size: 16 residues. The chain's CDR3 is CAASRGGPSNTYEQYV. CDR3 sequence (DNA): TGTGCAGCATCCCGAGGGGGGCCCTCCAACACCTACGAGCAGTACGTC.

This rearrangement joins TRBV25-1 to TRBJ2-4; D assignment may be TRBD1 or TRBD2 (5 bases each). Looked up from germline, CDR1 is MGHDK and CDR2 is SYGVNS. V was pared by 2 bases and J by 15 bases, with 17 bases between. The length of the CDR3 is 13 residues. The CDR3 coding sequence is TGTGCCAGCAGTGAAGGGGGAGTTTTCCGTCCGTACTTC. The encoded protein is CASSEGGVFRPYF. Full variable domain (outside the CDR3, taken from reference TRBV25-1 and TRBJ2-4): EADIYQTPRYLVIGTGKKITLECSQTMGHDKMYWYQQDPGMELHLIHYSYGVNSTEKGDLSSESTVSRIRTEHFPLTLESARPSHTSQYLCASSEGGVFRPYFGAGTRLSVL.

The gene calls are TRBV13 and TRBJ1-2; D uncertain. The CDR3 loop spans 14 amino acids. Looked up from germline, CDR1 is PRHDT and CDR2 is FYEKMQ (reference sequence). The V end was cut by 2 bases, the J end by 2 bases, with 9 bases between. In nucleotides, the CDR3 is TGTGCCAGCAGCTTATATAACACCAACTATGGCTACACCTTC. Translating gives CASSLYNTNYGYTF.